This TCR beta chain comes out of a study of shared clonotypes between healthy human individuals. The study's findings and limits: With a few donors compared, around 5% of naive CD4 clonotypes were shared. Clonotypes shared by all four sorted-subset donors had higher generation probabilities than non-shared clonotypes.

Only in-frame clones appear in the TCRdb table, and some are missing; sequencing was by immunoSEQ multiplex PCR. The data show 950,000 to 1,300,000 clones, roughly 70% seen once. As to this clone: The antigen is undetermined.

V dropped 2 bases and J dropped 11 bases, with 12 bases sitting between them. Germline CDR1 reads GTSNPN; CDR2 reads SVGIG (reference sequence). The CDR3 runs to 11 residues. This TCR derives from a man aged 18 to 35 in good health. The chain recombines TRBV30 with TRBJ1-1; D is unclear. The sample taken for sequencing was memory CD4+ T cells sorted from blood. Regarding subset: CD45RA-negative fraction. CDR3 bases: TGTGCCTGGAGTAACCAGAGGGCCGCTTTCTTT. It specifies CAWSNQRAAFF.